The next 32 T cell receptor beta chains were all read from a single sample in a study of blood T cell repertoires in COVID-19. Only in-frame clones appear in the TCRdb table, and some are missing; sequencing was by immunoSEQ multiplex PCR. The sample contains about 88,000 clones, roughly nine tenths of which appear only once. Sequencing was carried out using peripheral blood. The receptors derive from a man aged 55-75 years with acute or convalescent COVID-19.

The CDR3 DNA is TGTGCCAGCAGCTTAGGTCGAGCCACTGAAGCTTTCTTT. It specifies CASSLGRATEAFF. The chain combines TRBV7-6 with TRBJ1-1; D is ambiguous. In germline, CDR1 is SGHVS, CDR2 FNYEAQ. Trimming took 1 base from V and 4 from J, leaving 7 bases between them. There are 13 residues in the CDR3.

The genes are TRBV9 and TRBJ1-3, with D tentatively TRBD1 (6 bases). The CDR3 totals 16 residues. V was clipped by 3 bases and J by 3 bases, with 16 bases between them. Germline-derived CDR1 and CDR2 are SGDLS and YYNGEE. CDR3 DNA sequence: TGTGCCAGCAGCGACCTCCCCGGGACACTTGGAAACACCATATATTTT. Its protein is CASSDLPGTLGNTIYF.

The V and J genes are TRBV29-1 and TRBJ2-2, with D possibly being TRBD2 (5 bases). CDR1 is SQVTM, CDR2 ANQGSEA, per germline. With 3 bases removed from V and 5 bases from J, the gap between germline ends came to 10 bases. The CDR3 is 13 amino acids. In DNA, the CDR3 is TGCAGCGTTGACGGGATCGGGACCGGGGAGCTGTTTTTT. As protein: CSVDGIGTGELFF.

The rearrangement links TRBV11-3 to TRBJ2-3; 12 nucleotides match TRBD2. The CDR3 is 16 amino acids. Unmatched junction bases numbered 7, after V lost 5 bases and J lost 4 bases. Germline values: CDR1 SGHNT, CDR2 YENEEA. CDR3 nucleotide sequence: TGTGCCAGCAGCCCCCGACTAGCGGGAGTCGCAGATACGCAGTATTTT. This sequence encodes CASSPRLAGVADTQYF.

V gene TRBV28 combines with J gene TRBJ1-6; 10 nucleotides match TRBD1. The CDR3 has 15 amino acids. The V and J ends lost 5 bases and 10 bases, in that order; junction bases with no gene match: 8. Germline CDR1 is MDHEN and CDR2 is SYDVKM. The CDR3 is CASSRDRGPGSPLHF. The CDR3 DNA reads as TGTGCCAGCAGTCGGGACAGGGGACCGGGATCACCCCTCCACTTT.

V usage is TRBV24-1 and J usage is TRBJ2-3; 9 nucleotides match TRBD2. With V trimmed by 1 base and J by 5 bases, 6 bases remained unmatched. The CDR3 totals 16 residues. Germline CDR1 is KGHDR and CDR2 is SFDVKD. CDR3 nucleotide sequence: TGTGCCACCAGTGATTTTCGCGGGAGGGCCCGAGATACGCAGTATTTT. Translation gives CATSDFRGRARDTQYF.

The DNA for the CDR3 is TGTGCCAGCAGTTTAAGGGGGACTAGCGGGATCACAGATACGCAGTATTTT. Protein product: CASSLRGTSGITDTQYF. V gene TRBV27 combines with J gene TRBJ2-3, with 13 bases lining up with TRBD2. CDR1 and CDR2 (germline): MNHEY, SMNVEV (reference sequence). The CDR3 is made up of 17 amino acids. The junction had 4 bases not matched to a gene; V was cut back by 2 bases and J by 2 bases.

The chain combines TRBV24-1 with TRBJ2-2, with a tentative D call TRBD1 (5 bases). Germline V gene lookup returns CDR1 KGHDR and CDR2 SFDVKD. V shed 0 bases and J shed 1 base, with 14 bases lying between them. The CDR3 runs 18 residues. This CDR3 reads CATSDLAGQGWNTGELFF. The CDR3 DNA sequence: TGTGCCACCAGTGATTTGGCCGGGCAGGGATGGAACACCGGGGAGCTGTTTTTT.

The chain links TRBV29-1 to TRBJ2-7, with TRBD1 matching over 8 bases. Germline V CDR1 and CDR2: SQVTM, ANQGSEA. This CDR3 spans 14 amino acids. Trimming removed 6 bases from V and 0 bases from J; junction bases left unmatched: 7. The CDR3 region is CSVGRTGFSYEQYF. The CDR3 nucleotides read TGCAGCGTGGGGAGGACAGGGTTCTCCTACGAGCAGTACTTC.

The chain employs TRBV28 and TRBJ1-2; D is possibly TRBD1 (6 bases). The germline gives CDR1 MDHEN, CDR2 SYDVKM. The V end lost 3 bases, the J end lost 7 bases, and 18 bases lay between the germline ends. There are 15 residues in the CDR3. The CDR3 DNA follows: TGTGCCAGCAGTTTTCAGCTGGGGCAGGGGCCTGGCTACACCTTC. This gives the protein CASSFQLGQGPGYTF.

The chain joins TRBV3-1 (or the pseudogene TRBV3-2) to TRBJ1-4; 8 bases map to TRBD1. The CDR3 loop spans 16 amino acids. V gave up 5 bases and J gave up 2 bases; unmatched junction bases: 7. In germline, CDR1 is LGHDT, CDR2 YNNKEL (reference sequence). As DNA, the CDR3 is TGTGCCAGCAGCGTCACAGGGGGGTTTACTAATGAAAAACTGTTTTTT. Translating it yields CASSVTGGFTNEKLFF.

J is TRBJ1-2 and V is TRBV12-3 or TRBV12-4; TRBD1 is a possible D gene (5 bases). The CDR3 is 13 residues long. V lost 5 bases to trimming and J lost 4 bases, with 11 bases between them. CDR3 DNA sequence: TGTGCCAGCAGTCCCGGACACTTCTATGGCTACACCTTC. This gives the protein CASSPGHFYGYTF.

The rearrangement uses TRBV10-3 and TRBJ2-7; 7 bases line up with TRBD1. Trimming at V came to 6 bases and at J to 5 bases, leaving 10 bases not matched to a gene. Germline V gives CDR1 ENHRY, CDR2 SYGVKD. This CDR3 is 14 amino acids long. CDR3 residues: CAISPRQGSHEQYF. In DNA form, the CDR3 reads TGTGCCATCAGCCCCCGACAGGGCAGCCACGAGCAGTACTTC.

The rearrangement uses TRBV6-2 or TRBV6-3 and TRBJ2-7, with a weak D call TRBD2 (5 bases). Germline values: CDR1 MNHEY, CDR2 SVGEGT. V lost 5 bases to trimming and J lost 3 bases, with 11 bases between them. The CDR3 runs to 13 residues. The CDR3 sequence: CASSDRDYYEQYF. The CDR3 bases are TGTGCCAGCAGTGACCGGGATTACTACGAGCAGTACTTC.

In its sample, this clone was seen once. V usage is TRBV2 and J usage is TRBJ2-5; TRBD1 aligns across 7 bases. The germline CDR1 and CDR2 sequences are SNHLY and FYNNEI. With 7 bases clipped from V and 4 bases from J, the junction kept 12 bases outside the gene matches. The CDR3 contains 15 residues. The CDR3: CASKPTKTGPETQYF. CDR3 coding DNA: TGTGCCAGCAAACCGACCAAGACAGGGCCAGAGACCCAGTACTTC.

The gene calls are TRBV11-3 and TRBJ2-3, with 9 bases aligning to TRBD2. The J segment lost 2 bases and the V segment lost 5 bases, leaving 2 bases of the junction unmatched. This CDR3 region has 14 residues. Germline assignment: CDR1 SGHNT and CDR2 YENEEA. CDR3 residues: CASSRLAATDTQYF. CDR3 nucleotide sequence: TGTGCCAGCAGCCGACTAGCGGCCACAGATACGCAGTATTTT.

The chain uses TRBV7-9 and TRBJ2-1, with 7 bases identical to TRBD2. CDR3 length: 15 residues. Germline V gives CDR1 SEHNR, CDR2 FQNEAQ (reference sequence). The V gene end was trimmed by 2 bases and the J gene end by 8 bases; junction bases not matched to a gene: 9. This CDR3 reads CASSLRGSGNYEQFF. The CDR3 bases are TGTGCCAGCAGCTTAAGGGGAAGCGGGAACTATGAGCAGTTCTTC.

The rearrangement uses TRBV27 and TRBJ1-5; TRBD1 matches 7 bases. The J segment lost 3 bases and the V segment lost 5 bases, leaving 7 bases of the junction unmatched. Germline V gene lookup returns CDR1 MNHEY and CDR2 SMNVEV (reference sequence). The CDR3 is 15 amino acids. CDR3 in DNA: TGTGCCAGCAGTCCCTGGGACAGCTCCAATCAGCCCCAGCATTTT. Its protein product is CASSPWDSSNQPQHF.

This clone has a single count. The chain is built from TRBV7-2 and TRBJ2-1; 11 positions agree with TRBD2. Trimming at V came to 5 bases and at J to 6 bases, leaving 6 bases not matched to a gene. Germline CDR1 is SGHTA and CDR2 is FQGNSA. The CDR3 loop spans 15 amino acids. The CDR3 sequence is CASSISGRGFNEQFF. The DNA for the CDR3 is TGTGCCAGCAGCATTAGCGGGAGGGGTTTCAATGAGCAGTTCTTC.

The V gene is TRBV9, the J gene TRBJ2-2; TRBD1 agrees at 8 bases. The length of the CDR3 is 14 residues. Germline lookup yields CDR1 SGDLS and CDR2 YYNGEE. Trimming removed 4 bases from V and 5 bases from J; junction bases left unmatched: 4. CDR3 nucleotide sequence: TGTGCCAGCAGCACCAGGACAGGGACCGGGGAGCTGTTTTTT. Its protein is CASSTRTGTGELFF.

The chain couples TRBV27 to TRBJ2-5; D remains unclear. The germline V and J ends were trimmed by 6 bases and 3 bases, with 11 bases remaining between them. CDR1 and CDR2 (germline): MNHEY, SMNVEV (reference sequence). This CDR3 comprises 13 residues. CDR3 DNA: TGTGCCAGCAGATCCCACAGAGAAGAGACCCAGTACTTC. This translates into CASRSHREETQYF.

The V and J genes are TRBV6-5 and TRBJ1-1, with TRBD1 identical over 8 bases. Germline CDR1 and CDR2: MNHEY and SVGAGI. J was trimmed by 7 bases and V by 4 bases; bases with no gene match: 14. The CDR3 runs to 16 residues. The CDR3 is CASSSLTGTGTIEAFF. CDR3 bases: TGTGCCAGCAGTTCACTCACCGGGACAGGAACGATTGAAGCTTTCTTT.

CDR3 residues: CAISESAPVGPSPPDTQYF. The CDR3 coding sequence is TGTGCCATCAGTGAGTCGGCTCCCGTGGGGCCAAGCCCCCCAGATACGCAGTATTTT. J is TRBJ2-3 and V is TRBV10-3; weak D call: TRBD1 (5 bases). Trimming pared 0 bases from V and 4 bases from J, leaving 23 bases between. CDR1 is ENHRY, CDR2 SYGVKD, per germline. This CDR3 is built from 19 residues.

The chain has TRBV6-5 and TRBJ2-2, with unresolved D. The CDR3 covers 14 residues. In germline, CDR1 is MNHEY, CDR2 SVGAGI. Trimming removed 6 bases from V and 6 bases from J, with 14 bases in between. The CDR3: CASSLQMLAGELFF. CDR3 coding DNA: TGTGCCAGCAGCCTTCAGATGCTCGCCGGGGAGCTGTTTTTT.

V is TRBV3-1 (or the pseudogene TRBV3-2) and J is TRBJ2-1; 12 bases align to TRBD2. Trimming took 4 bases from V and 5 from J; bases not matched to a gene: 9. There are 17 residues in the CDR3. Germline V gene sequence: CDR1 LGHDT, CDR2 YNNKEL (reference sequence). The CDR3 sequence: CASSPRTSGIKNNEQFF. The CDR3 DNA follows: TGTGCCAGCAGCCCCCGGACTAGCGGGATTAAAAACAATGAGCAGTTCTTC.

CDR3 loop: CASSSPSPGVETQYF. The CDR3 bases are TGTGCCAGCAGCTCCCCTTCCCCGGGGGTGGAGACCCAGTACTTC. The chain is built from TRBV7-9 and TRBJ2-5; D perhaps matches TRBD2 (6 bases). V was trimmed by 4 bases and J by 5 bases, leaving 17 bases between them. In germline, CDR1 is SEHNR, CDR2 FQNEAQ (reference sequence). The CDR3 has 15 amino acids.

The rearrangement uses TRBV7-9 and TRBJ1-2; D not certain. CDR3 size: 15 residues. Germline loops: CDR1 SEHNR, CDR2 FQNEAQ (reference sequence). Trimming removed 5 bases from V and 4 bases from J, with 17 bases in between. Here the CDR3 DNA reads TGTGCCAGCAGCGTATCTAGTGCAATGCGCTATGGCTACACCTTC. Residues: CASSVSSAMRYGYTF.

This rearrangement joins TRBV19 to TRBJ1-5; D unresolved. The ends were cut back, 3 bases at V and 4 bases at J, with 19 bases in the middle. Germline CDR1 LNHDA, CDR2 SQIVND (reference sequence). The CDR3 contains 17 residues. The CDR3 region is CASSIGREEGVNQPQHF. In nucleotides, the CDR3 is TGTGCCAGTAGTATTGGACGGGAGGAAGGAGTTAATCAGCCCCAGCATTTT.

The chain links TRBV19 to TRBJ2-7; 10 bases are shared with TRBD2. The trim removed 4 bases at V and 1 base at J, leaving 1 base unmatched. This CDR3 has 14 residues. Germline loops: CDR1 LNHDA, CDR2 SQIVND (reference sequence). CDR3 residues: CASSRTSGSYEQYF. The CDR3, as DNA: TGTGCCAGTAGTAGGACTAGCGGTTCCTACGAGCAGTACTTC.

CDR3 nucleotides: TGTGCCAGCAGCCCTGCTGGGGGGGAGAACACTGAAGCTTTCTTT. It yields the protein CASSPAGGENTEAFF. The gene calls are TRBV3-1 (or the pseudogene TRBV3-2) and TRBJ1-1, with D maybe TRBD1 (5 bases). Per the germline V gene, CDR1 is LGHDT and CDR2 is YNNKEL (reference sequence). V was clipped by 4 bases and J by 1 base, with 13 bases between them. CDR3 length: 15 amino acids.

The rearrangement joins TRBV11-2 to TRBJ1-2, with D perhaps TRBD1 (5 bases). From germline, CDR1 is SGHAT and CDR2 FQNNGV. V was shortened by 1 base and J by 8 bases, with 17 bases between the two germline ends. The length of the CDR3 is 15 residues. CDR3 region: CASSLVSSGARGYTF. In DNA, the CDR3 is TGTGCCAGCAGCTTAGTATCGTCTGGGGCGAGGGGCTACACCTTC.

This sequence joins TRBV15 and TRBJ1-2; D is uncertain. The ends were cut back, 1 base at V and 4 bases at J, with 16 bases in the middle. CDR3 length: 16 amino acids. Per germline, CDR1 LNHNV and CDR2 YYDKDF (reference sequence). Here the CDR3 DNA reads TGTGCCACCAGCAGAGTTCACCTCCAAGCCCCCTATGGCTACACCTTC. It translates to CATSRVHLQAPYGYTF.